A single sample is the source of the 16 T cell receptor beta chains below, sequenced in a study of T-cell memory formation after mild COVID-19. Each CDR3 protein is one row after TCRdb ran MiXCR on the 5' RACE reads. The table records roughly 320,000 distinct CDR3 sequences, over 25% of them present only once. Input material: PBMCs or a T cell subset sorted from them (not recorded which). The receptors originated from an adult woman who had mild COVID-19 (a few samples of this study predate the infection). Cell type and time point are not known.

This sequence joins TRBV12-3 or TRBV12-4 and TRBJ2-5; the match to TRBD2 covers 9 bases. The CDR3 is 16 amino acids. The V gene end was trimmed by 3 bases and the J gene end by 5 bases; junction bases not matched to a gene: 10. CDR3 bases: TGTGCCAGCAGTTTCTTCGTAGCGGGGGCGGGGGAGACCCAGTACTTC. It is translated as CASSFFVAGAGETQYF.

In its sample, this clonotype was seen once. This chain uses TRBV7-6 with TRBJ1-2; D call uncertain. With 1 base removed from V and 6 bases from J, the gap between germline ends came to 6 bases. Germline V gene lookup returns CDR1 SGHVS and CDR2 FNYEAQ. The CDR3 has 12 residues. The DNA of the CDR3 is TGTGCCAGCAGCTTAGTCAAGGATGGCTACACCTTC. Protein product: CASSLVKDGYTF.

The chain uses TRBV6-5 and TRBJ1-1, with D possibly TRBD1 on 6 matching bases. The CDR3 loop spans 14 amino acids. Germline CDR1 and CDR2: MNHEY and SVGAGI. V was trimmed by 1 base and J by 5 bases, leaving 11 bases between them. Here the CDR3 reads CASSYWGAQTEAFF. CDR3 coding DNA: TGTGCCAGCAGTTACTGGGGGGCACAGACTGAAGCTTTCTTT.

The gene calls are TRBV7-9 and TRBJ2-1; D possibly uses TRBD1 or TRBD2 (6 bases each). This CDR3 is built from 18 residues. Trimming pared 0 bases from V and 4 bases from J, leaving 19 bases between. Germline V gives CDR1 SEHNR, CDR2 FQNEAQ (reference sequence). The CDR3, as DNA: TGTGCCAGCAGCTTAGCGGGGATGGGGGGCCTGGGATACAATGAGCAGTTCTTC. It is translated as CASSLAGMGGLGYNEQFF.

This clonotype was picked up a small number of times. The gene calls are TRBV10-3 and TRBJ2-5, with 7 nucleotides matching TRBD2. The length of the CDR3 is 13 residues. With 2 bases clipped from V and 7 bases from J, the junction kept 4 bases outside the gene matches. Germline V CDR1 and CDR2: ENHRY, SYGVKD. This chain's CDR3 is CAISEAGRGTQYF. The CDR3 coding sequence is TGTGCCATCAGTGAGGCGGGGAGGGGGACCCAGTACTTC.

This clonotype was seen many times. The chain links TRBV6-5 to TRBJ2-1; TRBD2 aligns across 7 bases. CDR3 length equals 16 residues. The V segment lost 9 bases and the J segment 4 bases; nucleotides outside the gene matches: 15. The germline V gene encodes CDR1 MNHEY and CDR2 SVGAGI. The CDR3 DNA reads TGTGCCAGTCGCAGAGACCCTAGCGGACCTTACAATGAGCAGTTCTTC. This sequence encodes CASRRDPSGPYNEQFF.

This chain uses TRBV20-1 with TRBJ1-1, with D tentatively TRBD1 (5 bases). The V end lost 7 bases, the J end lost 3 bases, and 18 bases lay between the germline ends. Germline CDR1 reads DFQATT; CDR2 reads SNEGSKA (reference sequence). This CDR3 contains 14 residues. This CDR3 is CSGPVRGSDTEAFF. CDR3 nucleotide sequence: TGCAGTGGTCCCGTAAGGGGATCGGACACTGAAGCTTTCTTT.

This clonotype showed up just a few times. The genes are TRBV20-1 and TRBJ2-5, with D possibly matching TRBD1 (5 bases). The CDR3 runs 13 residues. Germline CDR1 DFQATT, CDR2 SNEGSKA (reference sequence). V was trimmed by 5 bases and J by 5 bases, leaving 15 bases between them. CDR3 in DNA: TGCAGTGCTCCTTGGGGCTGGTATGAGACCCAGTACTTC. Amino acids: CSAPWGWYETQYF.

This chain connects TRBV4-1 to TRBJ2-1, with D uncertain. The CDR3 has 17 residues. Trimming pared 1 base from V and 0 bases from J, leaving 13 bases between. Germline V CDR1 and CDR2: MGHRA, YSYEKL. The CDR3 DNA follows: TGCGCCAGCAGCCAAGGTGAGACAAGGGTCTCCTACAATGAGCAGTTCTTC. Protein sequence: CASSQGETRVSYNEQFF.

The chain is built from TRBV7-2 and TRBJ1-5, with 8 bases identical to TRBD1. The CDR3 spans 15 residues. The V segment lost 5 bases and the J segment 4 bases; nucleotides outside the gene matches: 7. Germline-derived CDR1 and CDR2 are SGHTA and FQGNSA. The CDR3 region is CASSPGQAVNQPQHF. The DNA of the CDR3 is TGTGCCAGCAGCCCGGGACAGGCTGTTAATCAGCCCCAGCATTTT.

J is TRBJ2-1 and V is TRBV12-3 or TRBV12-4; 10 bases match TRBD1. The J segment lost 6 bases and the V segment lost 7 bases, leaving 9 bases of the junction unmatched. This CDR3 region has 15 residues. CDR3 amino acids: CASTFRDRGFNEQFF. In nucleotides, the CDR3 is TGTGCCAGCACTTTCCGGGACAGGGGTTTCAATGAGCAGTTCTTC.

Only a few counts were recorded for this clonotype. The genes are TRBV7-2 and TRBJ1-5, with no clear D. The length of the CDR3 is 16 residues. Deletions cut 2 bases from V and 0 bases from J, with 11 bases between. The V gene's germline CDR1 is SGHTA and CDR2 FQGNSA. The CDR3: CASSLSVTFSNQPQHF. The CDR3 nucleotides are TGTGCCAGCAGCTTATCAGTTACTTTTAGCAATCAGCCCCAGCATTTT.

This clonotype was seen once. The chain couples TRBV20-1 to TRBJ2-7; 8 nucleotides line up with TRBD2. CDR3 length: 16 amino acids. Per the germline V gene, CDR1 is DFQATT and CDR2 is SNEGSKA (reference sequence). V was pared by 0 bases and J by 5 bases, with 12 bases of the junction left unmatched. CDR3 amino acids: CSARDGAGVSGNEQYF. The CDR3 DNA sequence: TGCAGTGCTAGAGATGGAGCGGGCGTTAGCGGGAACGAGCAGTACTTC.

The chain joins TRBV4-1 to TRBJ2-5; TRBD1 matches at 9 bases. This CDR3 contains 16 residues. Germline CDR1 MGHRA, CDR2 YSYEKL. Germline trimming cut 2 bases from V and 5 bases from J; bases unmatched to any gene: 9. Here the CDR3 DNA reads TGCGCCAGCAGCCAAAGGGAACAGGGGGCGGAGGAGACCCAGTACTTC. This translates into CASSQREQGAEETQYF.

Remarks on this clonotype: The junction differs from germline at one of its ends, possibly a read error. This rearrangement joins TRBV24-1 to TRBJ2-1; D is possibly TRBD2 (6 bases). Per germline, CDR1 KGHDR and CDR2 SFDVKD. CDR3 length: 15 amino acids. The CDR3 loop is CATSDLRGGNNEQFF. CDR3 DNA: TGTGCCACCAGTGATTTGCGTGGCGGGAACAACGAGCAGTTCTTC.

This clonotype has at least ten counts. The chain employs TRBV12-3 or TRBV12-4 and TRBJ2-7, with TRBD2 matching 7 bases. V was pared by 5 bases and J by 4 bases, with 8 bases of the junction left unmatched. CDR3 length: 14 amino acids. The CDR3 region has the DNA TGTGCCAGCAGTCCGGGGGGACTTCTATACGAGCAGTACTTC. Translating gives CASSPGGLLYEQYF.